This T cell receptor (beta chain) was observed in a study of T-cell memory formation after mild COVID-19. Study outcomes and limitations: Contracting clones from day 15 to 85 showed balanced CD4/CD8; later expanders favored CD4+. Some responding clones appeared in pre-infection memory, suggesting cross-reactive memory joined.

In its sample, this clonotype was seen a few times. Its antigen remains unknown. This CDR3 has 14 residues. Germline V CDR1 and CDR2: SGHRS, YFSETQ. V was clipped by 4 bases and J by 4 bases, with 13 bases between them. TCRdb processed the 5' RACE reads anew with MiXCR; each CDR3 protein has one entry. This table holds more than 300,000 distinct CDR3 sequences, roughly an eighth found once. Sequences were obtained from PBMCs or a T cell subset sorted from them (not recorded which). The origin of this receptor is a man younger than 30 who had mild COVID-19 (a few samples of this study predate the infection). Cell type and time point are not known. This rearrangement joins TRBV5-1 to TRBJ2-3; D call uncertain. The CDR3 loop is CASSDLGSADTQYF. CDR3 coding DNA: TGCGCCAGCAGCGATTTGGGGTCCGCAGATACGCAGTATTTT.